One and the same sample provided the 5 T cell receptor beta chains below, sequenced in a study of regulatory T cells in long-lasting Graves disease. Construction of the TCR beta libraries employed iRepertoire HTBI primers in conjunction with Arm-PCR of CDR3 regions. TCRdb called the multiplex PCR reads again in MiXCR, with one record for every CDR3 protein. The data show fewer than 450,000 distinct CDR3 sequences, 14% to 15% seen once. Indicated time point: newly diagnosed GD, antithyroid drugs for less than 3 months. Extracted RNA from PBMCs served as the source of the TCR library. The same sample was also studied in work on T cells in Graves' hyperthyroidism and ophthalmopathy.

Sample: peripheral blood mononuclear cells (PBMCs), taken at new diagnosis, from a patient treated with antithyroid drugs. All receptors derive from a middle-aged woman with Graves disease.

The CDR3 sequence is CASSDGTTSSYNEQFF. The CDR3 DNA reads as TGTGCCAGCAGCGACGGGACTACAAGCTCCTACAATGAGCAGTTCTTC. V usage is TRBV9 and J usage is TRBJ2-1; 7 bases are shared with TRBD2. CDR1 is SGDLS and CDR2 is YYNGEE in the germline V gene. With 3 bases clipped from V and 0 bases from J, the junction kept 6 bases outside the gene matches. The CDR3 loop spans 16 amino acids.

This clonotype has a single count. J is TRBJ1-2 and V is TRBV5-1; 9 positions match TRBD1. The germline V gene encodes CDR1 SGHRS and CDR2 YFSETQ. The CDR3 has 13 amino acids. V lost 3 bases, J lost 8 bases, and 5 bases stayed unmatched. CDR3 amino acids: CASSWDRVGGYTF. CDR3 coding DNA: TGCGCCAGCAGCTGGGACAGGGTCGGAGGCTACACCTTC.

The CDR3 DNA is TGTGCCAGCAGCTTAGGCCTTGGGAAGACTGAAGCTTTCTTT. It encodes CASSLGLGKTEAFF. This chain links TRBV13 with TRBJ1-1, with D unresolved. Germline CDR1 and CDR2: PRHDT and FYEKMQ (reference sequence). CDR3 length equals 14 residues. The V end was cut by 0 bases, the J end by 5 bases, with 10 bases between.

V usage is TRBV20-1 and J usage is TRBJ1-1; D is unclear. The CDR3 is made up of 13 amino acids. With 2 bases removed from V and 8 bases from J, the gap between germline ends came to 15 bases. CDR1 is DFQATT, CDR2 SNEGSKA, per germline (reference sequence). The CDR3 DNA sequence: TGCAGTGCTAGACATACCTTTTTGGGGGAAGCTTTCTTT. Amino acid sequence: CSARHTFLGEAFF.

This clonotype appeared many times. CDR3 protein: CASSSGLAGFTDTQYF. The CDR3 coding sequence is TGTGCCAGCAGTTCTGGACTAGCGGGATTCACAGATACGCAGTATTTT. This chain connects TRBV12-3 or TRBV12-4 to TRBJ2-3; TRBD2 agrees at 12 bases. The CDR3 runs 16 residues. The junction had 4 bases not matched to a gene; V was cut back by 4 bases and J by 2 bases.